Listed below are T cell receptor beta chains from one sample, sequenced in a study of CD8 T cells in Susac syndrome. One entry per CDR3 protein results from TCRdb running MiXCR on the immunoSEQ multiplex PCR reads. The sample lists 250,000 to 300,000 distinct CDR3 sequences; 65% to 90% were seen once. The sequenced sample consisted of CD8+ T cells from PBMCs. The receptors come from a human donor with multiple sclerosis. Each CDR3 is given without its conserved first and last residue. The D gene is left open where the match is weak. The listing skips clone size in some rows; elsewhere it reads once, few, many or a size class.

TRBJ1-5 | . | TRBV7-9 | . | ASSLGGVGWAQPQH
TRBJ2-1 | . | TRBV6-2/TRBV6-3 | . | ASSGPPRDRPYNEQF
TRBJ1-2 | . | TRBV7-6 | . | ASSKSEGKGGYT
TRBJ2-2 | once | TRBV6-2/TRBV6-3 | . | ASSLAATFTGELF
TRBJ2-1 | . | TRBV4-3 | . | ASSQQTGRGYNEQF
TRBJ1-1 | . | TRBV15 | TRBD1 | ATTGTGLAHTEAF
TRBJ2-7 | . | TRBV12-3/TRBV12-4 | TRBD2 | ASSSSGLPGEQY
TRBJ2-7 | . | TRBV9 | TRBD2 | ASSVGGGLAGAEEQY
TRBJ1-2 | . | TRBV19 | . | ASSLLNYGYT
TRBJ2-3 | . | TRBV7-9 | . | ASSRSDNTQY
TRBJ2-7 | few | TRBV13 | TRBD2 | ASSRGTSGAYEQY
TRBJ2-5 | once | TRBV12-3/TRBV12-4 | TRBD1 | ASSFKTGGETQY
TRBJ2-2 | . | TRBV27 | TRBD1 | ASSLDRGGTGELF
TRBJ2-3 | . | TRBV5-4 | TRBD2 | ASRDPGLAAAGGTDTQY
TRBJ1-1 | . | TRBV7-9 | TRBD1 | ASSLVDWTGPTEAF
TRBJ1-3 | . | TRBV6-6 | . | ASSYGLSGNTIY
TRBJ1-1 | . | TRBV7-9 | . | ASSLAGGLETFEAF
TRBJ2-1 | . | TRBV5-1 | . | ASSFEVTSYNEQF
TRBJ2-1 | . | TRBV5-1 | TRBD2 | ASKGTSGRARNEQF
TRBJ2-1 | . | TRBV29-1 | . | SARELGLSF
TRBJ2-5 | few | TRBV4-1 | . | ASSQDVAYETQY
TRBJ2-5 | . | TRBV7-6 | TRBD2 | ASSLLGTSGRRGETQY
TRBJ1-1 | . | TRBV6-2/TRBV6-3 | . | ASSYGATEAF
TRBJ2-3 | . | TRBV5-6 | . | ASSLEGGFSTDTQY
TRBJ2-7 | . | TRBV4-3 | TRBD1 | ASSLSRQGAREQY
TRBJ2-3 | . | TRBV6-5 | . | ASSLMPGDTDTQY
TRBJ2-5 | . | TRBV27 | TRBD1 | ASSLTDRNQEPQY
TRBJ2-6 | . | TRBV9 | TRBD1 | ASSPRDSLLSGANVLT
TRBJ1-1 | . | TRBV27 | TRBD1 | ASKYGQAGTEAF
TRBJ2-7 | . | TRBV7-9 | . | ASSRPGASYEQY
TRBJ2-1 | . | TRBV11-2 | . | ASSLGFILPNEQF
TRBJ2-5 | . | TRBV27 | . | ASSLSPDGTQY
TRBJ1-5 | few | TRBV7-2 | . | ASSSNDRNNQPQH
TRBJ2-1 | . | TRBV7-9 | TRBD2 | ASSPPPGLAGRYEQF
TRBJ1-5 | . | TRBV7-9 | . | ASRLGGSNQPQH
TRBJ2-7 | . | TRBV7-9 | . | ASVSVLSYEQY
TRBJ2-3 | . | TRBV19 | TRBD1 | ASSQQGNTDTQY
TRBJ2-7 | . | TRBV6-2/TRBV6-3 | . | ASSSGGLGYEQY
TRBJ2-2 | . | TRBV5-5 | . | ASSPLGETGELF
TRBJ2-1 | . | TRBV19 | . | ASSIRGFRSSYNEQF